Described below is a single TCR beta chain sequence and its context. Its antigen has not been determined. Within one base of it there is no much larger clone, and no base qualities were kept. The run used an Illumina NovaSeq 6000. TCRalpha and TCRbeta cDNA libraries were built by 5'RACE with constant-segment primers, adding sample barcodes and unique molecular identifiers. RNA was extracted from every sample with Trizol reagent. Library amplification was performed in two PCR steps, and a second sample barcode and Illumina TruSeq adapters were introduced in the second step. The libraries were sequenced on an Illumina NovaSeq using 2 x 150 bp paired-end reads. As for the authors' bioinformatics: Demultiplexing of reads and collapsing into UMI-guided consensus sequences were performed with migec v1.2.7. Using mixcr v2.1.11, UMI consensuses were aligned to TRA and TRB V and J templates and then assembled into clonotypes. Expanded or contracted clonotypes were those called significant by both edgeR and NoisET, with noise models trained on biological replicates. edgeR calls used a false discovery rate-adjusted p below 0.01 and a log2 fold-change threshold of 1. As an exploratory analysis of dynamics, PCA with hierarchical clustering was applied to max-normalized trajectories of the 1000 most abundant clonotypes. Each responding clone was given a CD4 or CD8 phenotype based on the CD4+ and CD8+ repertoires, which had been sequenced separately. The public sequencing data were trimmed at Q25 with fastp and processed into clonotypes with MiXCR by TCRdb, which kept only in-frame beta chains. Rows are unified per CDR3 protein, each entry keeping the most common DNA and genes. The V and J calls shown here were made by TCRdb, not taken from the authors' results. The sample contains 45,000 to 50,000 distinct CDR3 sequences, 5.5% to 7.5% of them found a single time. The ten largest clonotypes hold approximately 1.4% of the sample.

PBMCs were isolated by Ficoll-Paque density gradient centrifugation. The junction carries 23 bases between V and J, which are trimmed by 10 bases and 7 bases respectively. Taken from cysteine to phenylalanine, the CDR3 has 15 residues. Here the CDR3 DNA is all that survives: 45 bases in frame from base 1. CDR1 and CDR2, per the germline V gene (reference sequence), are LNHDA and SQIVND. This record belongs to a study of T-cell memory formation after mild COVID-19 (TCRdb year 2021). Regarding the complete study: TCR sequence clusters from the two donors were largely donor specific. In a couple of donors, T-cell clones that expanded and contracted after mild COVID-19 were tracked by sequencing TCRalpha and TCRbeta repertoires over time. Two young, previously healthy adult volunteers, one female and one male, were included in the cohort. General findings and caveats noted by the study authors: Contracting CD4+ clones appeared mostly in the CM and EM memory subsets, whereas CD8+ clones were enriched in EMRA. SARS-CoV-2 specificity of the second-wave clones peaking on day 37 was not confirmed. Only a couple of mild cases were covered by the study, and larger cohorts that include severe cases with pre-infection samples were considered necessary. Clones contracting from day 15 to 85 had balanced CD4/CD8 phenotypes, while a second wave expanding from day 15 to 37 was biased towards CD4+. Some responding clones were detected in pre-infection memory, which suggested that pre-existing cross-reactive memory T cells had joined the SARS-CoV-2 response.

Material: PBMCs or a T cell subset sorted from them (not recorded which). This chain joins TRBV19 to TRBJ1-5; tentative D gene TRBD1, with 5 bases matching. The clonotype originates from a man aged 18 to 35 who had mild COVID-19 (a few samples of this study predate the infection). The sample titles of this study are shuffled in the database, so cell type and time point are left out; the donor was told from shared clones. The nucleotides are TGTGCCACCTCAAGGCGGGGGGAAACGGAACAGCCCCAGCATTTT. Protein translation: CATSRRGETEQPQHF.